Each of the 21 T cell receptor beta chains below was sequenced from the same sample in a study of cytomegalovirus exposure and HLA in healthy donors. Primers included in the PCR were 60 Vbeta and 13 Jbeta primers. The assay was immunoSEQ multiplex PCR, and TCRdb's table has in-frame clones only and misses some. The data show roughly 67,000 clones, with over 70% seen just once and around 7.6% held by the top ten. Material for sequencing was PBMCs. These receptors came from a man in his 60s in good health and CMV-seropositive.

The chain joins TRBV11-2 to TRBJ1-2; tentatively, D is TRBD1 (6 bases). Germline-derived CDR1 and CDR2 are SGHAT and FQNNGV. The CDR3 is 14 amino acids. With 4 bases removed from V and 1 base from J, the gap between germline ends came to 10 bases. CDR3 protein: CASSWGGSNYGYTF. The CDR3 region has the DNA TGTGCCAGCAGCTGGGGGGGCAGTAACTATGGCTACACCTTC.

Notes on this clone: Sequence at one end of the junction differs from germline and may be a read error. This chain joins TRBV27 and TRBJ2-1; 7 bases match TRBD2. Germline lookup yields CDR1 MNHEY and CDR2 SMNVEV (reference sequence). The CDR3 spans 13 residues. CDR3 DNA sequence: TGTGCCAGCAGACTCCGGGACTACGATGAGCAGTTCTTC. This gives the protein CASRLRDYDEQFF.

V is TRBV10-3 and J is TRBJ1-5; TRBD1 agrees at 8 bases. V lost 6 bases and J lost 1; bases outside the gene matches: 8. In germline, CDR1 is ENHRY, CDR2 SYGVKD. CDR3 size: 16 residues. The CDR3, as DNA: TGTGCCATCAGCGAAGGACAGGGTTCAAGCAATCAGCCCCAGCATTTT. Amino acids: CAISEGQGSSNQPQHF.

This chain uses TRBV5-1 with TRBJ1-1; 10 positions match TRBD1. This CDR3 contains 16 residues. Germline V gives CDR1 SGHRS, CDR2 YFSETQ. V lost 4 bases and J lost 1; bases outside the gene matches: 7. CDR3 in amino acids: CASSPDRGISNTEAFF. As DNA, the CDR3 is TGCGCCAGCAGCCCGGACAGGGGGATATCGAACACTGAAGCTTTCTTT.

There are a few counts of this clone. The chain is built from TRBV10-3 and TRBJ2-1; 8 bases are a match to TRBD2. V gave up 6 bases and J gave up 5 bases; unmatched junction bases: 9. Germline assignment: CDR1 ENHRY and CDR2 SYGVKD. The CDR3 has 15 residues. The CDR3, as DNA: TGTGCCATCAGGGAGCGGGAGCTGGGTGACAATGAGCAGTTCTTC. It is translated as CAIRERELGDNEQFF.

The chain recombines TRBV5-6 with TRBJ2-7; D gene uncertain. Trimming took off 1 base at V and 3 bases at J, with 8 bases between the two ends. Per germline, CDR1 SGHDT and CDR2 YYEEEE. The CDR3 is 13 amino acids. The CDR3 reads CASSLRRHYEQYF. The CDR3 DNA reads as TGTGCCAGCAGCTTGAGGCGGCACTACGAGCAGTACTTC. Based on the CDR3 plus reference TRBV5-6 and TRBJ2-7, the full variable domain is DAGVTQSPTHLIKTRGQQVTLRCSPKSGHDTVSWYQQALGQGPQFIFQYYEEEERQRGNFPDRFSGHQFPNYSSELNVNALLLGDSALYLCASSLRRHYEQYFGPGTRLTVT.

This chain connects TRBV5-4 to TRBJ2-7; 9 bases are a match to TRBD1. The junction had 14 bases not matched to a gene; V was cut back by 0 bases and J by 4 bases. From germline, CDR1 is SGHNT and CDR2 YYREEE (reference sequence). The CDR3 spans 18 residues. As DNA, the CDR3 is TGTGCCAGCAGCTTGGCCGAAGGTACGGGACAGGGAAGGTACGAGCAGTACTTC. Amino acids: CASSLAEGTGQGRYEQYF.

The genes are TRBV6-1 and TRBJ1-2, with no clear D. V lost 5 bases and J lost 6, with 10 bases in between. The CDR3 runs to 12 residues. Germline CDR1 reads MNHNS; CDR2 reads SASEGT. The CDR3 reads CASSTGGDGYTF. In nucleotides, the CDR3 is TGTGCCAGCAGTACGGGAGGCGATGGCTACACCTTC.

V and J are TRBV7-9 and TRBJ2-7, with TRBD1 identical over 11 bases. Germline loops: CDR1 SEHNR, CDR2 FQNEAQ (reference sequence). This CDR3 spans 16 amino acids. After removal of 4 bases from V and 3 bases from J, the junction contained 8 bases not matched to a gene. The CDR3 loop is CASSSRSGTGGYEQYF. The CDR3 DNA is TGTGCCAGCAGCTCGAGATCCGGGACAGGGGGCTACGAGCAGTACTTC.

This chain links TRBV29-1 with TRBJ1-1, with TRBD1 matching over 7 bases. V was pared by 5 bases and J by 2 bases, with 5 bases of the junction left unmatched. Germline V gene data show CDR1 as SQVTM and CDR2 as ANQGSEA. The CDR3 sequence is 13 residues long. The CDR3 sequence is CSVQGEINTEAFF. Here the CDR3 DNA reads TGCAGCGTTCAGGGGGAAATAAACACTGAAGCTTTCTTT.

This clone came up once. The CDR3 DNA sequence: TGTGCCAGGCAGAGACTCAAGATGAACACTGAAGCTTTCTTT. This codes for CARQRLKMNTEAFF. The rearrangement uses TRBV2 and TRBJ1-1; no firm D call. This CDR3 has 14 residues. The germline V gene has CDR1 SNHLY and CDR2 FYNNEI. Trimming removed 9 bases from V and 0 bases from J, with 14 bases in between. Full variable domain (outside the CDR3, taken from reference TRBV2 and TRBJ1-1): EPEVTQTPSHQVTQMGQEVILRCVPISNHLYFYWYRQILGQKVEFLVSFYNNEISEKSEIFDDQFSVERPDGSNFTLKIRSTKLEDSAMYFCARQRLKMNTEAFFGQGTRLTVV.

This chain links TRBV5-1 with TRBJ2-3; D might be TRBD2 (6 bases). V was shortened by 0 bases and J by 0 bases, with 8 bases between the two germline ends. Looked up from germline, CDR1 is SGHRS and CDR2 is YFSETQ. The CDR3 covers 15 residues. The CDR3, as DNA: TGCGCCAGCAGCTTGGCTAGCGCGAGCACAGATACGCAGTATTTT. It translates to CASSLASASTDTQYF. The full variable domain, in which reference TRBV5-1 and TRBJ2-3 provide the parts outside the CDR3, is KAGVTQTPRYLIKTRGQQVTLSCSPISGHRSVSWYQQTPGQGLQFLFEYFSETQRNKGNFPGRFSGRQFSNSRSEMNVSTLELGDSALYLCASSLASASTDTQYFGPGTRLTVL.

Comment on this clone: A read error may produce the germline difference seen at one junction end. This rearrangement joins TRBV7-7 to TRBJ2-1; 13 nucleotides align to TRBD2. Germline assignment: CDR1 SSHAT and CDR2 FNYEAQ (reference sequence). CDR3 size: 15 residues. CDR3 residues: CASSLGLAGNNEQFF. The CDR3 DNA follows: TGTGCTAGCAGCTTGGGACTAGCGGGAAACAATGAGCAGTTCTTC. The variable domain in full, with the rest retrieved from reference TRBV7-7 and TRBJ2-1, is GAGVSQSPRYKVTKRGQDVTLRCDPISSHATLYWYQQALGQGPEFLTYFNYEAQPDKSGLPSDRFSAERPEGSISTLTIQRTEQRDSAMYRCASSLGLAGNNEQFFGPGTRLTVL.

The chain has TRBV5-1 and TRBJ1-2, with TRBD1 matching 7 bases. Trimming removed 4 bases from V and 2 bases from J; junction bases left unmatched: 2. From germline, CDR1 is SGHRS and CDR2 YFSETQ. CDR3 length: 13 amino acids. DNA of the CDR3: TGCGCCAGCAGCCTGGGACAGAACTATGGCTACACCTTC. Amino acid sequence: CASSLGQNYGYTF. Using reference TRBV5-1 and TRBJ1-2 for the parts outside the CDR3, the full variable domain is KAGVTQTPRYLIKTRGQQVTLSCSPISGHRSVSWYQQTPGQGLQFLFEYFSETQRNKGNFPGRFSGRQFSNSRSEMNVSTLELGDSALYLCASSLGQNYGYTFGSGTRLTVV.

The chain has TRBV5-5 and TRBJ2-7; no definite D call. Trimming cost V 2 bases and J 4 bases, with 16 bases left between them. Germline assignment: CDR1 SGHKS and CDR2 YYEKEE (reference sequence). There are 15 residues in the CDR3. The CDR3 is CASSFTNLLPYEQYF. The CDR3 DNA reads TGTGCCAGCAGCTTCACAAATCTCCTCCCTTACGAGCAGTACTTC.

The V call is TRBV5-1, the J call TRBJ2-3; 7 bases are a match to TRBD1. With V trimmed by 0 bases and J by 2 bases, 9 bases remained unmatched. The CDR3 has 17 amino acids. The V gene's germline CDR1 is SGHRS and CDR2 YFSETQ. CDR3 amino acids: CASSLDGTELNTDTQYF. The CDR3 DNA sequence: TGCGCCAGCAGCTTGGACGGGACAGAGTTAAACACAGATACGCAGTATTTT.

The chain uses TRBV19 and TRBJ2-5; possibly TRBD1 for D (5 bases). Germline loops: CDR1 LNHDA, CDR2 SQIVND (reference sequence). V was trimmed by 5 bases and J by 1 base, leaving 14 bases between them. This CDR3 contains 15 residues. The CDR3 region has the DNA TGTGCCAGTAGTCCTTCTGGACACCTCCAAGAGACCCAGTACTTC. Amino acids: CASSPSGHLQETQYF.

This clone was recorded a few times. The rearrangement uses TRBV18 and TRBJ2-2; 7 bases map to TRBD1. The CDR3 loop spans 18 amino acids. Germline lookup yields CDR1 KGHSH and CDR2 LQKENI. With 1 base clipped from V and 0 bases from J, the junction kept 8 bases outside the gene matches. The CDR3 sequence is CASSPRRIGQANTGELFF. CDR3 bases: TGTGCCAGCTCACCACGACGGATTGGACAGGCGAACACCGGGGAGCTGTTTTTT.

The chain employs TRBV4-2 and TRBJ2-1; the match to TRBD2 covers 9 bases. CDR3 length equals 17 residues. CDR1 LGHNA and CDR2 YNFKEQ come from the germline V gene. V lost 7 bases and J lost 5; bases outside the gene matches: 15. The CDR3 reads CASNSGDAGGPHNEQFF. The CDR3 DNA sequence: TGTGCCAGCAATTCTGGGGATGCGGGAGGGCCCCACAATGAGCAGTTCTTC.

The CDR3 DNA sequence: TGTGCCAGCACGGGGGGGATAGCTAACTATGGCTACACCTTC. The encoded protein is CASTGGIANYGYTF. The rearrangement joins TRBV2 to TRBJ1-2, with D possibly being TRBD1 (5 bases). Trimming cost V 7 bases and J 0 bases, with 12 bases left between them. The CDR3 runs to 14 residues. The V gene's germline CDR1 is SNHLY and CDR2 FYNNEI.

V gene TRBV6-1 combines with J gene TRBJ1-6; TRBD1 aligns across 7 bases. The junction had 8 bases not matched to a gene; V was cut back by 6 bases and J by 6 bases. The CDR3 is 15 amino acids. The germline CDR1 and CDR2 sequences are MNHNS and SASEGT. CDR3 protein: CASSPYRGSNSPLHF. As DNA, the CDR3 is TGTGCCAGCAGCCCCTACAGGGGCAGTAATTCACCCCTCCACTTT.